The 22 T cell receptor beta chains listed next were all sequenced from one sample in a study of cytomegalovirus exposure and HLA in healthy donors. Vbeta (60) and Jbeta (13) primers were used in the PCR. Produced via immunoSEQ multiplex PCR; TCRdb's table is partial and in-frame only. The data contain roughly 150,000 clones, around 83% of them singletons. Sequenced: PBMCs. The receptors originated from a man aged 30 to 39 in good health and CMV-seropositive.

The chain carries TRBV14 and TRBJ1-1; D may be TRBD1 (6 bases). This CDR3 region has 13 residues. Germline CDR1 SGHDN, CDR2 FVKESK. V was shortened by 4 bases and J by 6 bases, with 12 bases between the two germline ends. CDR3 sequence (DNA): TGTGCCAGCAGCCTGATACAGGGAGCTGAAGCTTTCTTT. Amino acid sequence: CASSLIQGAEAFF.

The V gene is TRBV9, the J gene TRBJ2-1, with 13 bases identical to TRBD2. This CDR3 spans 16 amino acids. The V segment lost 0 bases and the J segment 6 bases; nucleotides outside the gene matches: 3. Germline lookup yields CDR1 SGDLS and CDR2 YYNGEE. The CDR3 spells CASSVGTSGRVNEQFF. In DNA form, the CDR3 reads TGTGCCAGCAGCGTAGGTACTAGCGGGAGGGTCAATGAGCAGTTCTTC.

The J gene is TRBJ1-5, the V gene TRBV7-6; TRBD1 might be the D (5 bases). Trimming removed 5 bases at V and 3 bases at J, with 14 bases between. The CDR3 contains 15 residues. The germline gives CDR1 SGHVS, CDR2 FNYEAQ. Here the CDR3 DNA reads TGTGCCAGCAGCGCGGGGGGGGGTCCCAATCAGCCCCAGCATTTT. This translates into CASSAGGGPNQPQHF.

The CDR3 sequence is CASHSREETTGELFF. DNA of the CDR3: TGTGCCAGCCACAGCCGGGAGGAGACCACCGGGGAGCTGTTTTTT. V usage is TRBV18 and J usage is TRBJ2-2, with 7 bases matching TRBD2. V dropped 8 bases and J dropped 4; count of bases not matched to a gene: 10. The CDR3 contains 15 residues. Per germline, CDR1 KGHSH and CDR2 LQKENI.

V is TRBV4-1 and J is TRBJ1-2, with D possibly matching TRBD1 (6 bases). This CDR3 comprises 15 residues. Germline V gene data show CDR1 as MGHRA and CDR2 as YSYEKL. V shed 0 bases and J shed 4 bases, with 12 bases lying between them. CDR3 region: CASSQESGAGYGYTF. In DNA, the CDR3 is TGCGCCAGCAGCCAAGAATCAGGGGCTGGCTATGGCTACACCTTC.

The chain employs TRBV7-9 and TRBJ2-5; D gene unclear. This CDR3 region has 12 residues. Trimming left V 6 bases short and J 2 bases short, with 7 bases between. CDR1 and CDR2 (germline): SEHNR, FQNEAQ (reference sequence). Written as DNA, the CDR3 is TGTGCCAGCAGGGCGGCTCAAGAGACCCAGTACTTC. Translated: CASRAAQETQYF.

V is TRBV5-8 and J is TRBJ2-5; 9 nucleotides line up with TRBD2. The CDR3 runs 18 residues. Germline CDR1 and CDR2: SGHTS and YDEGEE. V shed 2 bases, J shed 2 bases, and the junction held 13 bases outside the gene matches. The CDR3 region is CASSLGVLAGRLQETQYF. The CDR3 nucleotides read TGTGCCAGCAGCTTAGGCGTCCTAGCGGGACGCCTTCAAGAGACCCAGTACTTC.

The chain is built from TRBV2 and TRBJ2-5; 7 bases fit TRBD2. The J call could be wrong; TRBJ2-7 is a better fit for the DNA end. The CDR3 covers 11 residues. Germline CDR1 SNHLY, CDR2 FYNNEI. CDR3 nucleotides: TGTGCCAGCTGCGGGGGATACGAGCAGTACTTC. Translation gives CASCGGYEQYF.

J is TRBJ1-1 and V is TRBV5-4, with 10 bases identical to TRBD1. Germline-derived CDR1 and CDR2 are SGHNT and YYREEE (reference sequence). V was pared by 5 bases and J by 12 bases, with 10 bases of the junction left unmatched. The CDR3 length is 13 residues. As DNA, the CDR3 is TGTGCCAGCAGTTCATTAGACAGGGGGCTATCTTTCTTT. Translating it yields CASSSLDRGLSFF.

The CDR3 DNA follows: TGTGCCAGCAGTGGGACTAGCGGCCTACAGCAGTTCTTC. This encodes CASSGTSGLQQFF. The chain employs TRBV27 and TRBJ2-1, with TRBD2 matching 11 bases. The CDR3 sequence is 13 residues long. With V trimmed by 5 bases and J by 11 bases, 5 bases remained unmatched. Germline lookup yields CDR1 MNHEY and CDR2 SMNVEV (reference sequence).

On this clone itself: This sample also contains other DNA sequences that code for the same CDR3. The CDR3 sequence is CASSLGLAGYNEQFF. In nucleotides, the CDR3 is TGTGCCAGCAGTTTAGGACTAGCGGGTTACAATGAGCAGTTCTTC. The chain combines TRBV27 with TRBJ2-1, with 11 bases matching TRBD2. The CDR3 spans 15 residues. Germline CDR1 reads MNHEY; CDR2 reads SMNVEV (reference sequence). V trimming: 2 bases; J trimming: 4 bases; junction bases outside the gene matches: 1.

The chain recombines TRBV27 with TRBJ1-6; 8 bases agree with TRBD1. The V segment lost 5 bases and the J segment 6 bases; nucleotides outside the gene matches: 3. This CDR3 region has 14 residues. Germline V lookup: CDR1 MNHEY, CDR2 SMNVEV (reference sequence). The CDR3 DNA is TGTGCCAGCAGTCCCACAGGGGGTAATTCACCCCTCCACTTT. Encoded protein: CASSPTGGNSPLHF.

The chain recombines TRBV7-2 with TRBJ2-1; maybe TRBD2 (6 bases). The germline V gene encodes CDR1 SGHTA and CDR2 FQGNSA. CDR3 length: 15 residues. Trimming left V 5 bases short and J 0 bases short, with 11 bases between. In DNA, the CDR3 is TGTGCCAGCAGCCAAGGGACTTCCTCCTACAATGAGCAGTTCTTC. It is translated as CASSQGTSSYNEQFF.

The V call is TRBV5-1, the J call TRBJ2-3, with D uncertain. The V gene lost 2 bases and the J gene lost 3 bases, with 4 bases spanning the gap. The CDR3 loop spans 12 amino acids. CDR1 SGHRS and CDR2 YFSETQ come from the germline V gene. CDR3 sequence: CASSFGTDTQYF. CDR3 in DNA: TGCGCCAGCAGCTTCGGGACAGATACGCAGTATTTT.

The rearrangement links TRBV29-1 to TRBJ2-5; D not resolved. The J call may be wrong; the DNA end is better matched by TRBJ2-7. Germline V gene lookup returns CDR1 SQVTM and CDR2 ANQGSEA. The CDR3 extends over 14 amino acids. CDR3 amino acids: CSVVPVRSSYEQYF. The CDR3 coding sequence is TGCAGCGTTGTTCCTGTCAGGTCCTCCTACGAGCAGTACTTC.

This clone was counted between two and nine times. The genes are TRBV5-1 and TRBJ1-4, with a tentative D call TRBD1 (5 bases). The CDR3 is 15 residues long. Per the germline V gene, CDR1 is SGHRS and CDR2 is YFSETQ. V lost 0 bases, J lost 8 bases, and 14 bases lay in between. CDR3 residues: CASSLEPPGGEKLFF. The CDR3 DNA follows: TGCGCCAGCAGCTTGGAGCCACCTGGGGGGGAAAAACTGTTTTTT.

The J gene is TRBJ2-5, the V gene TRBV7-2, with 8 bases identical to TRBD2. The CDR3 is 16 residues long. With 1 base clipped from V and 1 base from J, the junction kept 5 bases outside the gene matches. In germline, CDR1 is SGHTA, CDR2 FQGNSA. Written as DNA, the CDR3 is TGTGCCAGCAGCTTAGAGCGGGGGACACGCCAAGAGACCCAGTACTTC. It specifies CASSLERGTRQETQYF.

V is TRBV29-1 and J is TRBJ2-3, with D possibly matching TRBD2 (6 bases). V was pared by 2 bases and J by 1 base, with 16 bases between. The CDR3 covers 16 residues. CDR1 is SQVTM and CDR2 is ANQGSEA in the germline V gene. The CDR3 coding sequence is TGCAGCGTTGAATCAGCCCGGGAGAGAGGCACAGATACGCAGTATTTT. Translated: CSVESARERGTDTQYF.

This chain links TRBV5-6 with TRBJ2-4, with 7 bases fitting TRBD1. This CDR3 spans 13 amino acids. In germline, CDR1 is SGHDT, CDR2 YYEEEE. Trimming cost V 1 base and J 10 bases; bases outside gene matches: 5. CDR3 nucleotide sequence: TGTGCCAGCAGCTTGACAGGGGAAGGGATTCAGTACTTC. It specifies CASSLTGEGIQYF.

In its sample, this clone was seen a few times. The gene calls are TRBV18 and TRBJ2-5; perhaps TRBD1 as D (6 bases). Trimming removed 0 bases from V and 4 bases from J, with 15 bases in between. This CDR3 is 16 amino acids long. Germline-derived CDR1 and CDR2 are KGHSH and LQKENI. The CDR3 coding sequence is TGTGCCAGCTCACCACCACTCAGGGGCGTCGCAGAGACCCAGTACTTC. Translation gives CASSPPLRGVAETQYF.

V usage is TRBV7-9 and J usage is TRBJ2-7; D not certain. The CDR3 is 15 residues long. V lost 1 base and J 2 bases, leaving 12 bases between the germline ends. CDR1 is SEHNR and CDR2 is FQNEAQ in the germline V gene (reference sequence). Here the CDR3 DNA reads TGTGCCAGCAGCTTAGGGGCAGGCGAACCCTACGAGCAGTACGTC. This sequence encodes CASSLGAGEPYEQYV.

This clone has more than one count but fewer than ten. V is TRBV27 and J is TRBJ2-2; D unresolved. The CDR3 is 13 amino acids. In germline, CDR1 is MNHEY, CDR2 SMNVEV (reference sequence). V was trimmed by 6 bases and J by 4 bases, leaving 9 bases between them. The CDR3 spells CASSGLSTGELFF. CDR3 nucleotide sequence: TGTGCCAGCAGCGGGTTAAGCACCGGGGAGCTGTTTTTT.